A selection of T cell receptor beta chains follows, all from one sample in a study of blood T cell repertoires in COVID-19. Clones were sequenced by immunoSEQ multiplex PCR, and TCRdb holds only the in-frame ones, with some missing. The table shows hundreds of thousands of clones, with roughly 89% occurring only once. Material for sequencing was peripheral blood. These receptors were collected from a woman aged 30 to 39 with active or convalescent COVID-19. Each CDR3 is given with its conserved first and last residue. A D gene is named only where the DNA matches it firmly.

TRBV19	TRBJ1-6	TRBD1	CATRDRQRSSLHF
TRBV7-2	TRBJ2-1	TRBD2	CASSSRLAGGDEQFF
TRBV21-1	TRBJ2-7	.	CASSKKGTSGRCYEQYF
TRBV30	TRBJ1-1	TRBD1	CAWSGEQGAFF
TRBV19	TRBJ1-6	.	CASSTATGSNSPLHF
TRBV12-5	TRBJ2-3	TRBD1	CASGFGQGAADTQYF
TRBV6-5	TRBJ2-1	.	CASSYSLSEVNNEQFF
TRBV11-2	TRBJ2-2	TRBD2	CASSYRTSGSNGELFF
TRBV30	TRBJ1-5	TRBD1	CAWSRQGGNQPQHF
TRBV7-6	TRBJ2-5	.	CASSFSTSGLSETQYF
TRBV29-1	TRBJ1-1	TRBD1	CSAGGQGTEAFF
TRBV5-4	TRBJ2-2	.	CASSLREPNTGELFF
TRBV7-9	TRBJ1-2	.	CASGPWGYTF
TRBV4-2	TRBJ1-4	TRBD1	CASSQDGTGGRGYEKLFF
TRBV29-1	TRBJ2-7	TRBD2	CSVVDSGSYEQYF
TRBV19	TRBJ2-6	.	CASKQDNSGANVLTF
TRBV5-6	TRBJ2-2	.	CASSYRSLNTGELFF
TRBV27	TRBJ1-5	.	CASSPASHNQPQHF
TRBV27	TRBJ2-7	.	CASSPRPEYEQYF
TRBV28	TRBJ2-2	TRBD2	CAGRKTGTSRTGELFF
TRBV19	TRBJ2-1	.	CASSIRVNEQFF
TRBV3-1/TRBV3-2	TRBJ2-2	.	CASSPRSKEGTGELFF
TRBV5-4	TRBJ2-7	TRBD1	CASSPPGQGYEQYF
TRBV2	TRBJ1-5	.	CASSEGQGDQPQHF
TRBV29-1	TRBJ2-2	TRBD2	CSVPLAGDSGELFF
TRBV28	TRBJ1-1	TRBD1	CASSSEAAGGFQAFF
TRBV11-2	TRBJ1-2	TRBD1	CASSTGSASTGANYGYTF
TRBV10-3	TRBJ2-7	TRBD2	CAIRGGLDRAEQYF
TRBV27	TRBJ2-7	.	CASSLSSGYHEQYF
TRBV6-5	TRBJ1-2	TRBD1	CASSPGGINYGYTF
TRBV6-5	TRBJ2-5	TRBD2	CASSLLAGEAETQYF
TRBV11-2	TRBJ2-3	.	CASSRRGAADTQYF
TRBV3-1/TRBV3-2	TRBJ2-3	.	CASSQGLATVHF
TRBV5-1	TRBJ2-5	.	CASASGGKETQYF
TRBV6-2/TRBV6-3	TRBJ2-3	TRBD2	CASSHRTSGTDTQYF
TRBV25-1	TRBJ2-3	TRBD2	CASTDRGDLFDTQYF
TRBV18	TRBJ2-3	.	CASSSGSDTQYF
TRBV15	TRBJ1-3	.	CATRSSGNTIYF
TRBV27	TRBJ1-2	.	CASSRDPQTRGYTF
TRBV3-1/TRBV3-2	TRBJ2-3	.	CASSLRDFADTQYF
TRBV19	TRBJ2-7	.	CASRARSSYEQYF
TRBV9	TRBJ1-1	TRBD1	CASSKDRDTEAFF
TRBV19	TRBJ2-1	TRBD2	CASSISLRGSYYNEQFF
TRBV19	TRBJ2-1	TRBD2	CASSPRPGTSGRSEQFF
TRBV7-8	TRBJ1-5	TRBD1	CASSSPRQGSGPQHF
TRBV19	TRBJ1-2	TRBD1	CASTKGGGQGDGYTF
TRBV15	TRBJ1-1	.	CATRELVAEAFF
TRBV5-6	TRBJ2-3	.	CASSTLGGAADTQYF
TRBV19	TRBJ1-1	.	CASSITGIGVTEAFF
TRBV2	TRBJ2-7	TRBD2	CASSERRTSGSYEQYF
TRBV5-1	TRBJ2-1	TRBD1	CASSSGQGNNEQFF